One and the same sample provided the 16 T cell receptor beta chains below, sequenced in a study of blood T cell repertoires in COVID-19. Using immunoSEQ multiplex PCR, the repertoire was profiled, and TCRdb retains in-frame clones only, with some absent. The data contain approximately 150,000 clones, about 84% of them singletons. Sequencing input: peripheral blood. The receptors here all came from a woman in her fifties or sixties with acute or convalescent COVID-19.

The chain employs TRBV5-8 and TRBJ1-5; D is perhaps TRBD1 (6 bases). V was clipped by 2 bases and J by 4 bases, with 13 bases between them. Germline assignment: CDR1 SGHTS and CDR2 YDEGEE. This CDR3 region has 15 residues. CDR3 residues: CASSLSLRGNQPQHF. The CDR3 DNA follows: TGTGCCAGCAGCTTAAGTCTCAGGGGAAATCAGCCCCAGCATTTT.

The V call is TRBV30, the J call TRBJ1-5, with unresolved D. The length of the CDR3 is 15 residues. V was trimmed by 3 bases and J by 2 bases, leaving 14 bases between them. Germline CDR1 and CDR2: GTSNPN and SVGIG (reference sequence). CDR3 loop: CAWSSLGGGNQPQHF. CDR3 coding DNA: TGTGCCTGGAGCAGCCTGGGAGGAGGCAATCAGCCCCAGCATTTT.

This clone was detected only once. The V and J genes are TRBV6-5 and TRBJ2-6; a weak D match, TRBD2 (5 bases). CDR1 MNHEY and CDR2 SVGAGI come from the germline V gene. The CDR3 runs to 16 residues. V lost 0 bases to trimming and J lost 4 bases, with 10 bases between them. CDR3 DNA sequence: TGTGCCAGCAGTTACTCGAGCGGTTACGGGGCCAACGTCCTGACTTTC. This gives the protein CASSYSSGYGANVLTF.

The chain combines TRBV7-9 with TRBJ2-5; D possibly corresponds to TRBD1 (6 bases). The CDR3 sequence is 17 residues long. Germline V gene sequence: CDR1 SEHNR, CDR2 FQNEAQ (reference sequence). Trimming took off 6 bases at V and 2 bases at J, with 22 bases between the two ends. CDR3 sequence: CASSLNLIQGEQETQYF. Here the CDR3 DNA reads TGTGCCAGCAGTTTAAACCTGATACAGGGAGAGCAAGAGACCCAGTACTTC.

The chain has TRBV6-2 or TRBV6-3 and TRBJ1-5, with D perhaps matching TRBD1 (5 bases). V was shortened by 2 bases and J by 1 base, with 15 bases between the two germline ends. Per germline, CDR1 MNHEY and CDR2 SVGEGT. The CDR3 length is 17 residues. Here the CDR3 DNA reads TGTGCCAGCAGTTACCCCCCTAGGGGCCCAAGCAATCAGCCCCAGCATTTT. This gives the protein CASSYPPRGPSNQPQHF.

This chain uses TRBV28 with TRBJ2-7; tentative D call: TRBD1 (5 bases). The V end lost 2 bases, the J end lost 5 bases, and 7 bases lay between the germline ends. In germline, CDR1 is MDHEN, CDR2 SYDVKM. The CDR3 has 12 amino acids. Written as DNA, the CDR3 is TGTGCCAGCAGTTTAGTAGGGGACGAGCAGTACTTC. Translated: CASSLVGDEQYF.

The chain recombines TRBV2 with TRBJ1-1; possible D gene TRBD1, 6 bases. Germline CDR1 reads SNHLY; CDR2 reads FYNNEI. The V gene lost 2 bases and the J gene lost 4 bases, with 14 bases spanning the gap. The CDR3 is 15 amino acids. In nucleotides, the CDR3 is TGTGCCAGCAGTGAATCCCGGGACATGGGCACTGAAGCTTTCTTT. It yields the protein CASSESRDMGTEAFF.

This sequence joins TRBV4-2 and TRBJ1-2, with D unresolved. Germline V gene data show CDR1 as LGHNA and CDR2 as YNFKEQ. V lost 0 bases to trimming and J lost 3 bases, with 11 bases between them. This CDR3 contains 15 residues. The CDR3 sequence: CASSQDPGVDYGYTF. Here the CDR3 DNA reads TGTGCCAGCAGCCAAGATCCGGGAGTCGACTATGGCTACACCTTC.

The V call is TRBV6-5, the J call TRBJ1-4; 7 nucleotides agree with TRBD1. Germline CDR1 reads MNHEY; CDR2 reads SVGAGI. The CDR3 is 14 residues long. CDR3 sequence reads: CGARTGQANEKLFF. CDR3 coding DNA: TGTGGGGCGAGGACAGGACAAGCTAATGAAAAACTGTTTTTT.

The J gene is TRBJ2-6, the V gene TRBV5-5; maybe TRBD1 (5 bases). The length of the CDR3 is 18 residues. The germline V gene encodes CDR1 SGHKS and CDR2 YYEKEE (reference sequence). Deletions cut 3 bases from V and 0 bases from J, with 16 bases between. CDR3 residues: CASSSSRLGVSGANVLTF. In nucleotides, the CDR3 is TGTGCCAGCAGCTCCTCCCGGTTAGGGGTCTCTGGGGCCAACGTCCTGACTTTC.

This chain connects TRBV10-3 to TRBJ1-1; D is possibly TRBD1 (6 bases). V was clipped by 3 bases and J by 1 base, with 24 bases between them. The germline gives CDR1 ENHRY, CDR2 SYGVKD. The CDR3 extends over 19 amino acids. Here the CDR3 reads CAISDPGGGAQRKNTEAFF. CDR3 DNA sequence: TGTGCCATCAGTGACCCCGGGGGGGGCGCACAAAGAAAGAACACTGAAGCTTTCTTT.

This chain uses TRBV28 with TRBJ1-4; perhaps TRBD1 as D (5 bases). V was shortened by 5 bases and J by 6 bases, with 13 bases between the two germline ends. The CDR3 consists of 14 residues. Germline CDR1 is MDHEN and CDR2 is SYDVKM. The CDR3 region has the DNA TGTGCCAGCAGTGACGGGACTAATCATGAAAAACTGTTTTTT. As protein: CASSDGTNHEKLFF.

This clone has only one observation. The rearrangement links TRBV2 to TRBJ1-4; 7 bases line up with TRBD1. The J segment lost 4 bases and the V segment lost 3 bases, leaving 2 bases of the junction unmatched. Germline V gene data show CDR1 as SNHLY and CDR2 as FYNNEI. The CDR3 spans 14 residues. CDR3 nucleotides: TGTGCCAGCAGTGACGGGACAGTTAATGAAAAACTGTTTTTT. Amino acid sequence: CASSDGTVNEKLFF.

The CDR3 reads CASSCPSSRGALLGRNIQYF. The DNA of the CDR3 is TGTGCCAGCAGTTGCCCCTCGTCGCGGGGGGCCCTTTTGGGCCGAAACATTCAGTACTTC. The chain has TRBV6-2 or TRBV6-3 and TRBJ2-4; 8 nucleotides line up with TRBD2. V gave up 4 bases and J gave up 6 bases; unmatched junction bases: 23. Germline V gene data show CDR1 as MNHEY and CDR2 as SVGEGT. The length of the CDR3 is 20 residues.

V and J are TRBV5-1 and TRBJ2-3, with 9 bases lining up with TRBD1. This CDR3 comprises 14 residues. Germline V gives CDR1 SGHRS, CDR2 YFSETQ. Trimming removed 6 bases from V and 1 base from J; junction bases left unmatched: 3. DNA for the CDR3: TGCGCCAGCACACAGGGGGCAGGCACAGATACGCAGTATTTT. Protein product: CASTQGAGTDTQYF. The complete variable domain, with remaining parts taken from reference TRBV5-1 and TRBJ2-3, reads KAGVTQTPRYLIKTRGQQVTLSCSPISGHRSVSWYQQTPGQGLQFLFEYFSETQRNKGNFPGRFSGRQFSNSRSEMNVSTLELGDSALYLCASTQGAGTDTQYFGPGTRLTVL.

The chain employs TRBV27 and TRBJ1-5; a weak D match, TRBD1 (5 bases). Germline CDR1 is MNHEY and CDR2 is SMNVEV (reference sequence). This CDR3 region has 14 residues. The V gene lost 6 bases and the J gene lost 0 bases, with 9 bases spanning the gap. The CDR3 loop reads CASSRQFSNQPQHF. In nucleotides, the CDR3 is TGTGCCAGCAGCCGACAGTTTAGCAATCAGCCCCAGCATTTT.